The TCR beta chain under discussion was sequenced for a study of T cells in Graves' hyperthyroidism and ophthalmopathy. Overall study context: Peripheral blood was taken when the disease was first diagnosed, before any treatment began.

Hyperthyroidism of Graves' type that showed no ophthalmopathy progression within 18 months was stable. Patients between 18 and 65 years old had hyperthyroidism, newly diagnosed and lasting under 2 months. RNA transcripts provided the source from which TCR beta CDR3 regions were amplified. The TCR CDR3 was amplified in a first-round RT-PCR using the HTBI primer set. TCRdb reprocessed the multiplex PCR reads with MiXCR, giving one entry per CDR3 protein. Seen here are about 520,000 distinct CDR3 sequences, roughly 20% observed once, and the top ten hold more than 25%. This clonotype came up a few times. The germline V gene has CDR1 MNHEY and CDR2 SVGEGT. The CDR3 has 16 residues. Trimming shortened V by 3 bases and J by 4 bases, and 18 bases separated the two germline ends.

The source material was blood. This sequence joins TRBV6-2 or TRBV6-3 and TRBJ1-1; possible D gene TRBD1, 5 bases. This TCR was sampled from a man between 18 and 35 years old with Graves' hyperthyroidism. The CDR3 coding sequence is TGTGCCAGCAGTTATACCCTTCAGGACATTTCCACTGAAGCTTTCTTT. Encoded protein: CASSYTLQDISTEAFF.